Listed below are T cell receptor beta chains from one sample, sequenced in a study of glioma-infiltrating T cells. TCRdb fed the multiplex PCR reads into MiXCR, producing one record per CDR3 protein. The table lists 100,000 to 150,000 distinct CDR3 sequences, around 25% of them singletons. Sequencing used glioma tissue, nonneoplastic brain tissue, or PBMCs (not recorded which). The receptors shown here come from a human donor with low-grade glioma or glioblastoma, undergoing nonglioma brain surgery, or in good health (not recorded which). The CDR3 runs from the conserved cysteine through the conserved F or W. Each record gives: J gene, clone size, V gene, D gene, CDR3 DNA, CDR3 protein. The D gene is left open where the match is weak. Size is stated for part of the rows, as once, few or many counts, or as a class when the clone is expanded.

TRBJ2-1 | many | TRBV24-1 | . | TGTGCCACCAGTGACCCGCATGCGGTCCTGGGGGATGAGCAGTTCTTC | CATSDPHAVLGDEQFF
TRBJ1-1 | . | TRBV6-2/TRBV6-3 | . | TGTGCCAGAACCGACGGGGCCAACAGGAACACTGAAGCTTTCTTT | CARTDGANRNTEAFF
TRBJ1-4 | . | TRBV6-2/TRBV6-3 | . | TGTGCCAGCAGTTACTTAGGAGTTAATGAAAAACTGTTTTTT | CASSYLGVNEKLFF
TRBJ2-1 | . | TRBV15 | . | TGTGCCACCAGCACCCTGAGGGGCGGAAGCAACAATGAGCAGTTCTTC | CATSTLRGGSNNEQFF
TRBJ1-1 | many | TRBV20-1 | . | TGCAGTGCTAGAGACGGAGGGGTCGCTGAAGCTTTCTTT | CSARDGGVAEAFF
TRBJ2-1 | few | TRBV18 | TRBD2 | TGTGCCAGCTCACCGGAACTAGCGGACCCAGCTAATGAGCAGTTCTTC | CASSPELADPANEQFF
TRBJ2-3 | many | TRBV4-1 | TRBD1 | TGCGCCAGCAGCCAAGAGGACAGGGCCACAGATACGCAGTATTTT | CASSQEDRATDTQYF
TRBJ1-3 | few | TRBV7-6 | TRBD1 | TGTGCCAGCAGCCGCGGGACAGTGCCATTCTCTGGAAACACCATATATTTT | CASSRGTVPFSGNTIYF
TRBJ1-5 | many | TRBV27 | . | TGTGCCAGCAGTTCCCGTGTCCCGGGCGGCAATCAGCCCCAGCATTTT | CASSSRVPGGNQPQHF
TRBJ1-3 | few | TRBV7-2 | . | TGTGCCAGCAGCTTAGCTAAGCCAGGCCTCTCTGGAAACACCATATATTTT | CASSLAKPGLSGNTIYF
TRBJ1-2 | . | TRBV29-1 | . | TGCAGCGTTGATTGGGGGAGGAATGGCTACACCTTC | CSVDWGRNGYTF
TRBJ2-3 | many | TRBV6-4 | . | TGTGCCAGCAGTTCGGGGTTTGGCGCGGGTACGCAGTATTTT | CASSSGFGAGTQYF
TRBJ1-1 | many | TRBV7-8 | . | TGTGCCAGCAGATACAACAGGGCTCACACTGAAGCTTTCTTT | CASRYNRAHTEAFF
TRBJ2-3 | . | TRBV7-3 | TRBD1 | TGTGCCAGCAGCCCAGGACAGGACACAGATACGCAGTATTTT | CASSPGQDTDTQYF
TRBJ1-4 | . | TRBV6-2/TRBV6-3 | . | TGTGCCAGCAGTTACGGGATTCGAGGAACTAATGAAAAACTGTTTTTT | CASSYGIRGTNEKLFF
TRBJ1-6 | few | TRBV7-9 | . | TGTGCCAGCAGCTGGGGGACCGATAATTCACCCCTCCACTTT | CASSWGTDNSPLHF
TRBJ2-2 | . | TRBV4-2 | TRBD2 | TGTGCCAGCAGCCAAGCTAGCGGGGGAACCGGGGAGCTGTTTTTT | CASSQASGGTGELFF
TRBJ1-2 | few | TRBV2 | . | TGTGCCAGCAGTGAAGCCGGGGGGGGCTACACCTTC | CASSEAGGGYTF
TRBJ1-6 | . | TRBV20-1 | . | TGCAGTGCTAGAGATTTCCCAGGGGTTAATTCACCCCTCCACTTT | CSARDFPGVNSPLHF
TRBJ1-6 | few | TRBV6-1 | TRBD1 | TGTGCCAGCACCCGTACCAGGGGGACCGCCGATAATTCACCCCTCCACTTT | CASTRTRGTADNSPLHF